This TCR beta chain originates from a study of shared clonotypes between healthy human individuals. Study summary: Researchers drew samples from a couple of women and a few men aged 18 to 49.

Looked up from germline, CDR1 is SGHTA and CDR2 is FQGTGA. The CDR3 contains 15 residues. The V segment lost 6 bases and the J segment 1 base; nucleotides outside the gene matches: 6. This table comes from immunoSEQ multiplex PCR, and its TCRdb copy is limited to in-frame clones, with some not included. The table lists about 2.3 million clones, over 90% of them singletons, with 0.39% in the top ten. The chain is built from TRBV7-3 and TRBJ2-1, with TRBD2 matching 7 bases. This TCR was sampled from a man aged 18-30 years in good health. Some clones in this sample may be carry-over from other donors' samples. Sequenced input: naive CD4+ T cells from PBMCs. Subset in this sample: CD45RA+ positively selected. The CDR3 region is CASSPPSGSYNEQFF. The DNA of the CDR3 is TGTGCCAGCAGTCCCCCTAGCGGTTCCTACAATGAGCAGTTCTTC.